This entry lists 8 T cell receptor beta chains sequenced from one sample in a study of T cell repertoires in cytomegalovirus infection. From the reads, TCRdb called clonotypes with MiXCR, one entry per CDR3 protein. The profile shows about 920,000 distinct CDR3 sequences, less than 40% of them singletons. For these receptors, no antigen is known. The source material was cultured CD8+ T cells from PBMCs, sampled from culture after CMV antigen stimulation. These receptors originate from a human donor in good health (CMV status not recorded). Some clones in this sample may be carry-over from other donors' samples.

The chain carries TRBV7-2 and TRBJ2-4; D may be TRBD2 (5 bases). Germline CDR1 SGHTA, CDR2 FQGNSA. The V end lost 0 bases, the J end lost 9 bases, and 15 bases lay between the germline ends. The CDR3 contains 15 residues. The chain's CDR3 is CASSLADGGLRIQYF. The DNA for the CDR3 is TGTGCCAGCAGCTTAGCGGACGGCGGGCTACGCATTCAGTACTTC.

This chain joins TRBV20-1 and TRBJ2-1; 7 bases line up with TRBD2. After removal of 6 bases from V and 6 bases from J, the junction contained 20 bases not matched to a gene. This CDR3 spans 17 amino acids. The germline CDR1 and CDR2 sequences are DFQATT and SNEGSKA (reference sequence). The CDR3 reads CSAPGPLAGVVPNEQFF. The CDR3 DNA reads TGCAGTGCCCCCGGGCCCCTGGCGGGGGTAGTTCCCAATGAGCAGTTCTTC.

The V gene is TRBV5-6, the J gene TRBJ1-2, with D perhaps matching TRBD1 (6 bases). The CDR3 has 16 amino acids. Deletions cut 4 bases from V and 5 bases from J, with 21 bases between. The germline CDR1 and CDR2 sequences are SGHDT and YYEEEE. The CDR3 DNA follows: TGTGCCAGCAGCCCCACGGCCGGACAGACGTTATATGGCTACACCTTC. Its translation: CASSPTAGQTLYGYTF.

The V gene is TRBV5-3, the J gene TRBJ1-2; a possible D gene is TRBD1 (5 bases). TRBV5-3 is recorded as an ORF, its role being uncertain. The CDR3 length is 15 residues. Trimming took 8 bases from V and 2 from J, leaving 19 bases between them. The CDR3 DNA is TGTGCCAGCACCGCGAGGGGTGAGCACAACTATGGCTACACCTTC. Translation gives CASTARGEHNYGYTF.

The rearrangement joins TRBV7-6 to TRBJ1-2; D unresolved. Trimming took 2 bases from V and 10 from J, leaving 23 bases between them. The CDR3 is 16 amino acids. From germline, CDR1 is SGHVS and CDR2 FNYEAQ. DNA for the CDR3: TGTGCCAGCAGCTTATATCCGTCTCCCACGCGACAATCCTACACCTTC. It is translated as CASSLYPSPTRQSYTF.

This chain connects TRBV6-6 to TRBJ2-7; D may be TRBD2 (6 bases). V was shortened by 0 bases and J by 2 bases, with 8 bases between the two germline ends. Germline V CDR1 and CDR2: MNHNY, SVGAGI (reference sequence). This CDR3 has 14 amino acids. The CDR3 DNA sequence: TGTGCCAGCAGTTACTCCGGGGAGGCCTACGAGCAGTACTTC. It translates to CASSYSGEAYEQYF.

This clonotype was picked up a small number of times. This chain links TRBV25-1 with TRBJ2-7, with D perhaps matching TRBD1 (6 bases). The CDR3 is 14 amino acids. Deletions cut 1 base from V and 3 bases from J, with 10 bases between. The germline CDR1 and CDR2 sequences are MGHDK and SYGVNS. CDR3 nucleotides: TGTGCCAGCAGTGAATGGGGGACAATCTACGAGCAGTACTTC. This sequence encodes CASSEWGTIYEQYF.

There are a few counts of this clonotype. The chain joins TRBV24-1 to TRBJ2-3, with a possible D match to TRBD1 (6 bases). The CDR3 consists of 15 residues. With 0 bases removed from V and 2 bases from J, the gap between germline ends came to 8 bases. The germline gives CDR1 KGHDR, CDR2 SFDVKD. The CDR3 region has the DNA TGTGCCACCAGTGATTTGCCAGGGGCCACAGATACGCAGTATTTT. This translates into CATSDLPGATDTQYF.